This T cell receptor beta chain was identified during a study of OX40 agonist ivuxolimab in advanced cancers. The CDR3 extends over 17 amino acids. The germline gives CDR1 LGHNT, CDR2 FRNRAP. Trimming stripped 1 base from V and 6 bases from J, with 22 bases between. Findings and caveats of the study: CD4+ and CD8+ blood T cells expanded clonally by week 6 at 0.1 to 3.0 mg/kg. The authors also found low normalized T-cell clonal expansion in some nonresponders.

As concerns this clone: Its antigen is currently unknown.

Autoimmune disease history or systemic immunosuppression was exclusionary. Clones were sequenced by immunoSEQ multiplex PCR, and TCRdb holds only the in-frame ones, with some missing. The sample contains 55,000 to 70,000 clones, around nine tenths of which appear only once. The chain has TRBV12-5 and TRBJ2-7; D is uncertain. The sample in question was CD4+ or CD8+ T cells sorted from blood, obtained in a trial of the OX40 agonist ivuxolimab. The TCR sequence derives from an adult with an advanced solid tumor such as melanoma, head and neck, liver or kidney cancer. CDR3 sequence (DNA): TGTGCTAGTGGTTTGGACCTCACTCAGGTGGGGTCGGGCGAGCAGTACTTC. This gives the protein CASGLDLTQVGSGEQYF.